These T cell receptor beta chains were read from a single sample in a study of spatial heterogeneity in lung cancer. Each CDR3 protein is one row after TCRdb ran MiXCR on the 5' RACE reads. The sample lists roughly 4,400 distinct CDR3 sequences, under 8.5% occurring once. The starting material was lung tumor tissue, obtained at surgery. These receptors were taken from a female donor with early-stage non-small cell lung cancer. Each CDR3 is given with its conserved first and last residue. D genes are given only for firm matches. A clone size is listed for some rows: how often the clone was seen (once, few, many), or a class if it is expanded.

clone size | J gene | V gene | D gene | CDR3 protein | CDR3 DNA
few | TRBJ2-1 | TRBV11-2 | TRBD2 | CASSLSAASGGQVEQFF | TGTGCCAGCAGCTTATCCGCCGCTAGCGGGGGTCAGGTTGAGCAGTTCTTC
. | TRBJ2-5 | TRBV20-1 | . | CSASRGQETQYF | TGCAGTGCTAGCCGGGGCCAAGAGACCCAGTACTTC
. | TRBJ1-1 | TRBV7-3 | . | CASSLEQANTEAFF | TGTGCCAGCAGCTTAGAACAGGCGAACACTGAAGCTTTCTTT
few | TRBJ2-5 | TRBV23-1 | TRBD2 | CASSHFALSGGGETQYF | TGCGCCAGCAGTCACTTCGCTCTTAGCGGGGGCGGAGAGACCCAGTACTTC
. | TRBJ1-1 | TRBV5-1 | . | CASHYGPGTEAFF | TGCGCCAGCCACTACGGGCCGGGCACTGAAGCTTTCTTT
few | TRBJ2-1 | TRBV5-1 | . | CASSLGTQDNEQFF | TGCGCCAGCAGCTTGGGGACGCAGGACAATGAGCAGTTCTTC
medium-sized | TRBJ1-1 | TRBV20-1 | TRBD1 | CSARLTGTGPTWAFF | TGCAGTGCTAGATTAACCGGGACAGGGCCAACTTGGGCTTTCTTT
medium-sized | TRBJ1-5 | TRBV6-6 | TRBD1 | CASSKQGGSNQPQHF | TGTGCCAGCAGTAAACAGGGGGGGAGCAATCAGCCCCAGCATTTT
. | TRBJ2-2 | TRBV7-9 | . | CASSPTDTNTGELFF | TGTGCCAGCAGCCCCACGGACACGAACACCGGGGAGCTGTTTTTT
. | TRBJ2-5 | TRBV7-3 | TRBD2 | CASSPLGGARETQYF | TGTGCCAGCAGCCCCCTGGGAGGGGCCCGGGAGACCCAGTACTTC
medium-sized | TRBJ1-4 | TRBV6-2/TRBV6-3 | TRBD1 | CASSEPGGGEKLFF | TGTGCCAGCAGCGAGCCAGGGGGTGGAGAAAAACTGTTTTTT
many | TRBJ2-7 | TRBV11-2 | . | CASSLGTVALSEQYF | TGTGCCAGCAGCTTAGGTACAGTTGCCCTAAGCGAGCAGTACTTC
medium-sized | TRBJ1-3 | TRBV2 | . | CASSERDNGINTIYF | TGTGCCAGCAGTGAACGGGACAATGGGATAAACACCATATATTTT
. | TRBJ2-2 | TRBV11-3 | . | CASSFGNTGELFF | TGTGCCAGCAGCTTTGGGAACACCGGGGAGCTGTTTTTT
few | TRBJ1-5 | TRBV28 | . | CASTLGDQPQHF | TGTGCCAGCACTCTTGGAGATCAGCCCCAGCATTTT
few | TRBJ2-1 | TRBV5-5 | . | CASSSGPRGSYNEQFF | TGTGCCAGCAGCTCCGGACCCAGGGGCTCCTACAATGAGCAGTTCTTC
. | TRBJ2-5 | TRBV11-2 | . | CASSLRARAGQYLQETQYF | TGTGCCAGCAGCTTAAGGGCCCGGGCCGGACAGTACTTACAAGAGACCCAGTACTTC
large | TRBJ2-3 | TRBV4-1 | TRBD2 | CASSPASGLSTDTQYF | TGCGCCAGCAGCCCCGCTAGCGGACTTAGCACAGATACGCAGTATTTT
medium-sized | TRBJ1-4 | TRBV20-1 | . | CSAREFGEKLFF | TGCAGTGCTAGAGAGTTTGGTGAAAAACTGTTTTTT
few | TRBJ2-6 | TRBV27 | . | CASSSSPLGANVLTF | TGTGCCAGCAGTTCAAGCCCTTTGGGGGCCAACGTCCTGACTTTC
medium-sized | TRBJ2-7 | TRBV6-1 | TRBD1 | CASSAGTEKYF | TGTGCCAGCAGTGCGGGGACAGAGAAGTACTTC
. | TRBJ1-2 | TRBV12-3/TRBV12-4 | TRBD1 | CASSPGQLNYGYTF | TGTGCCAGCAGTCCGGGACAGCTTAACTATGGCTACACCTTC
many | TRBJ2-1 | TRBV10-3 | TRBD2 | CAISEGLAGPYNEQFF | TGTGCCATCAGTGAGGGACTAGCGGGTCCCTACAATGAGCAGTTCTTC
medium-sized | TRBJ2-6 | TRBV7-2 | TRBD2 | CASSFAGGSSGANVLTF | TGTGCCAGCAGCTTCGCGGGGGGTAGCTCTGGGGCCAACGTCCTGACTTTC
few | TRBJ2-3 | TRBV28 | . | CASSLLESTDTQYF | TGTGCCAGCAGTTTACTAGAAAGCACAGATACGCAGTATTTT
few | TRBJ1-2 | TRBV12-3/TRBV12-4 | TRBD1 | CASSSLRTGGKYGYTF | TGTGCCAGCAGTTCCCTCAGGACAGGGGGCAAGTATGGCTACACCTTC
few | TRBJ2-3 | TRBV7-2 | . | CASSLEGLETDTQYF | TGTGCCAGCAGCTTAGAGGGACTGGAAACAGATACGCAGTATTTT
medium-sized | TRBJ2-1 | TRBV5-1 | . | CASSLLSGSYNEQFF | TGCGCCAGCAGCTTGTTATCAGGGTCCTACAATGAGCAGTTCTTC
. | TRBJ1-5 | TRBV6-1 | . | CASSELQPQHF | TGTGCCAGCAGTGAACTGCAGCCCCAGCATTTT
medium-sized | TRBJ2-1 | TRBV28 | TRBD1 | CASGGTGGSNEQFF | TGTGCCAGCGGGGGGACAGGGGGTTCCAATGAGCAGTTCTTC
medium-sized | TRBJ1-5 | TRBV10-3 | TRBD1 | CATGQGAGGNQPQHF | TGTGCCACTGGACAGGGGGCGGGTGGCAATCAGCCCCAGCATTTT
. | TRBJ1-5 | TRBV19 | TRBD1 | CAVRGTGGAGQPQHF | TGTGCTGTTCGCGGGACAGGGGGCGCGGGTCAGCCCCAGCATTTT
. | TRBJ2-1 | TRBV6-2/TRBV6-3 | . | CASSYAGPRNEQFF | TGTGCCAGCAGTTACGCGGGACCTCGGAATGAGCAGTTCTTC
. | TRBJ1-6 | TRBV20-1 | TRBD1 | CSAKTGGLDNSPLHF | TGCAGTGCTAAAACAGGGGGTTTAGATAATTCACCCCTCCACTTT
. | TRBJ1-2 | TRBV2 | . | CASTVTRSYGYTF | TGTGCAAGCACGGTCACCCGAAGCTATGGCTACACCTTC
few | TRBJ2-5 | TRBV7-2 | TRBD2 | CASSKLAGGRETQYF | TGTGCCAGCAGCAAACTAGCGGGGGGAAGGGAGACCCAGTACTTC
few | TRBJ1-6 | TRBV9 | . | CASSPAAVDNSPLHF | TGTGCCAGCAGTCCAGCGGCAGTTGATAATTCACCCCTCCACTTT
large | TRBJ2-5 | TRBV27 | TRBD2 | CASKGLAGGETQYF | TGTGCCAGCAAAGGACTAGCGGGCGGAGAGACCCAGTACTTC
few | TRBJ2-3 | TRBV10-3 | . | CAIKGSDTQYF | TGTGCCATCAAGGGGTCAGATACGCAGTATTTT